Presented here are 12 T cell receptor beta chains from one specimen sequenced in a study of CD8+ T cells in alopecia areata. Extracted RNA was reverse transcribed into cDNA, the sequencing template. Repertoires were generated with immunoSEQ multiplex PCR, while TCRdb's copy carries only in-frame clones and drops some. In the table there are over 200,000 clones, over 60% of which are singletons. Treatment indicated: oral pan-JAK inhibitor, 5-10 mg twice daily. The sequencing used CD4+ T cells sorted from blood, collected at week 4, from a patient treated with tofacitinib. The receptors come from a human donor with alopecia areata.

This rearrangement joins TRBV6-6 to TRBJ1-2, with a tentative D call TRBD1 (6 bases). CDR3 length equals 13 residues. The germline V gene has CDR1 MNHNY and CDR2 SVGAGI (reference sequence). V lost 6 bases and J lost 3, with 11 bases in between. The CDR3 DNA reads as TGTGCCAGCAGAACCCGACAGGACTATGGCTACACCTTC. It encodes CASRTRQDYGYTF.

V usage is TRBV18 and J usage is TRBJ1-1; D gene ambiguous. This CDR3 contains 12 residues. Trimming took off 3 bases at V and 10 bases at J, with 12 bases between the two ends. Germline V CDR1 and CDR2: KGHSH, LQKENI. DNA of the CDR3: TGTGCCAGCTCACCCGATAGATTGGCAGCTTTCTTT. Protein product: CASSPDRLAAFF.

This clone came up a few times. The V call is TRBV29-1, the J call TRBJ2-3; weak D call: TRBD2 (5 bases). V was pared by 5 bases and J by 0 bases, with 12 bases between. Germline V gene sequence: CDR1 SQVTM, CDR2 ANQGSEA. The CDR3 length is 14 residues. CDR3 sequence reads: CSVRPGSSTDTQYF. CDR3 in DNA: TGCAGCGTTCGCCCTGGGAGTAGCACAGATACGCAGTATTTT.

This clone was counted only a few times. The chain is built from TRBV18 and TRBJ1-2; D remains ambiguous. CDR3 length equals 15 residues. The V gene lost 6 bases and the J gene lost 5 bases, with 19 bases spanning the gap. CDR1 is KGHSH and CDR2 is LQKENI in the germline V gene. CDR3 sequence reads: CASSPAVGPEYGYTF. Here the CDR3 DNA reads TGTGCCAGCTCCCCTGCTGTCGGCCCAGAGTATGGCTACACCTTC.

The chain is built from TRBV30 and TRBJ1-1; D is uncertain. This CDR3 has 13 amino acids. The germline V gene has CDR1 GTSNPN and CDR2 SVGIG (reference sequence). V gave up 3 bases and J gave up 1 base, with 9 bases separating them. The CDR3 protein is CAWSRRPNTEAFF. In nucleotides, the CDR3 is TGTGCCTGGAGCCGAAGGCCGAACACTGAAGCTTTCTTT.

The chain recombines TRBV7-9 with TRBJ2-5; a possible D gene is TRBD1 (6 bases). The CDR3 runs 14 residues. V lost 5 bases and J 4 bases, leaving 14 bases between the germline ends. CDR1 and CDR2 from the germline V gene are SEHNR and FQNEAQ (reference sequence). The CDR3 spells CASSRTELRETQYF. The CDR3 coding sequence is TGTGCCAGCAGCCGGACAGAGTTACGAGAGACCCAGTACTTC.

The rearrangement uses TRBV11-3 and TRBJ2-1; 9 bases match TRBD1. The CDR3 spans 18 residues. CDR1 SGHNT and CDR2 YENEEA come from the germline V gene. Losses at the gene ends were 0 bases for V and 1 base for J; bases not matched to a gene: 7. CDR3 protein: CASSLDQGGTGSYNEQFF. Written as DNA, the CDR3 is TGTGCCAGCAGCTTAGATCAAGGGGGGACAGGGTCCTACAATGAGCAGTTCTTC.

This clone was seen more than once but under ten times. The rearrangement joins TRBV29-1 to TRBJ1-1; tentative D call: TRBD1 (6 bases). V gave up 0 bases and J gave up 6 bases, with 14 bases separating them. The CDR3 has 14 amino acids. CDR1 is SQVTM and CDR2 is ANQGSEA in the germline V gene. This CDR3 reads CSVEDTGSGAEAFF. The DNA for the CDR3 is TGCAGCGTTGAAGATACAGGGTCAGGCGCTGAAGCTTTCTTT.

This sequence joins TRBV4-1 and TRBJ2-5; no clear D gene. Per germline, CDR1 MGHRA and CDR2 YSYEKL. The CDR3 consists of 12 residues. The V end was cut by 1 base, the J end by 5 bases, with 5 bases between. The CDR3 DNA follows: TGCGCCAGCAGCCAAGCAGCGGAGACCCAGTACTTC. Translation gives CASSQAAETQYF.

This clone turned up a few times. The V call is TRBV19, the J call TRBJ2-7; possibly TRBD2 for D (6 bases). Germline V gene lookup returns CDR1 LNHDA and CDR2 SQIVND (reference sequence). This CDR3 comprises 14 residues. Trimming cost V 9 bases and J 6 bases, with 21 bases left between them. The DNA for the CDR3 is TGTGCCAGGACCCGGGACTCCTCCCCCCGCGAGCAGTACTTC. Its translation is CARTRDSSPREQYF.

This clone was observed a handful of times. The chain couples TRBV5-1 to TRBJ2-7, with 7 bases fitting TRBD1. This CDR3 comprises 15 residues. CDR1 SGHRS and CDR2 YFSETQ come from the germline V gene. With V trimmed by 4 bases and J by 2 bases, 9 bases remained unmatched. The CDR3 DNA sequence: TGCGCCAGCAGCGCGGCGGCAGGGGGACCCTACGAGCAGTACTTC. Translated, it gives CASSAAAGGPYEQYF.

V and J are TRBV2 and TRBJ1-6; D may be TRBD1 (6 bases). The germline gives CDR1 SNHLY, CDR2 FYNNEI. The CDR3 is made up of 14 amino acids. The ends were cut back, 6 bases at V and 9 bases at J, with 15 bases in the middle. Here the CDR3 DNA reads TGTGCCAGCAGACTACGGACAGAATCTTCACCCCTCCACTTT. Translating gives CASRLRTESSPLHF. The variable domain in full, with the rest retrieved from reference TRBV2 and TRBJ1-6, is EPEVTQTPSHQVTQMGQEVILRCVPISNHLYFYWYRQILGQKVEFLVSFYNNEISEKSEIFDDQFSVERPDGSNFTLKIRSTKLEDSAMYFCASRLRTESSPLHFGNGTRLTVT.